The source of this T cell receptor beta chain is a study of T cell repertoires in cytomegalovirus infection. Concerning this clonotype itself: The antigen remains undetermined.

TCRdb processed the reads anew with MiXCR; each CDR3 protein has one entry. There are about 740,000 distinct CDR3 sequences in the sample; around a third occur only once, and around a sixth lies in the top ten. The starting material was cultured PBMCs, obtained from culture after CMV antigen stimulation. The sequence was obtained from a human donor in good health (CMV status not recorded). Some clones in this sample may be carry-over from other donors' samples.

CDR3 nucleotides: TGTGCCACCTCGGACAGCTACGAGCAGTACTTC. It translates to CATSDSYEQYF. V and J are TRBV24-1 and TRBJ2-7, with D possibly being TRBD1 (6 bases). The V and J ends lost 9 bases and 3 bases respectively, with 8 bases between them. Germline V gives CDR1 KGHDR, CDR2 SFDVKD. This CDR3 spans 11 amino acids.